The TCR beta chain under discussion was sequenced for a study of CD8 T cells in ankylosing spondylitis. V trimming: 0 bases; J trimming: 10 bases; junction bases outside the gene matches: 7. From germline, CDR1 is SGDLS and CDR2 YYNGEE. This CDR3 comprises 14 residues. This clonotype was detected ten times or more. Its antigen is still unknown. Study results and caveats: Typical of ankylosing spondylitis blood, it appeared, was a TCR beta motif of eight highly homologous variants.

TCRdb analysed the 5' RACE reads with MiXCR anew, one entry per CDR3 protein. The top ten hold 7.7% of the sample, which has around 25,000 distinct CDR3 sequences, 2.5% seen once. This clonotype was obtained from a female donor with ankylosing spondylitis or in good health (not recorded which). The rearrangement links TRBV9 to TRBJ2-1; the match to TRBD2 covers 7 bases. Material: blood, either unsorted or a sorted T cell fraction (not recorded which). This chain's CDR3 is CASSVEGTKTEQFF. In nucleotides, the CDR3 is TGTGCCAGCAGCGTAGAGGGGACTAAAACCGAGCAGTTCTTC.